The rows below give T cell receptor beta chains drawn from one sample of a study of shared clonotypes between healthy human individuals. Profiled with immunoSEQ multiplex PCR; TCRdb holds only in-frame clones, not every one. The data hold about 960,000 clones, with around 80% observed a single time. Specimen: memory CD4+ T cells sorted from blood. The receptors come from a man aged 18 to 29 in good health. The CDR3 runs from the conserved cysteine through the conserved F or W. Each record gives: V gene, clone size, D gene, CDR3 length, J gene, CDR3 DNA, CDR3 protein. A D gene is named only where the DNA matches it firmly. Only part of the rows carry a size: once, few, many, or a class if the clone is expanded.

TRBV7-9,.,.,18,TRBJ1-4,TGTGCCAGCAGCACCTTATCCCCGCCGGGGGGGCGCCGTGAAAAACTGTTTTTT,CASSTLSPPGGRREKLFF
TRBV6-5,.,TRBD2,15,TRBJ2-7,TGTGCCAGCAGCCCCGGACTAGCGGCCACCTACGAGCAGTACTTC,CASSPGLAATYEQYF
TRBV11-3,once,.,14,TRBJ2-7,TGTGCCAGCAGCCCCCACGGTTATCACTACGAGCAGTACTTC,CASSPHGYHYEQYF
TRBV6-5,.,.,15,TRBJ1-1,TGTGCCAGCGAACCGGCGGATAAGCTAAACACTGAAGCTTTCTTT,CASEPADKLNTEAFF
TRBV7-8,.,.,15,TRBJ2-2,TGTGCCAGCAGCACAAGGGACTTTAACACCGGGGAGCTGTTTTTT,CASSTRDFNTGELFF
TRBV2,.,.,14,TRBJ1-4,TGTGCCAGCAGCAACGGGGGTTGGGGTGAAAAACTGTTTTTT,CASSNGGWGEKLFF
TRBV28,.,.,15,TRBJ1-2,TGTGCCAGCAGGTCTGCAGGGGCTATGGGCTATGGCTACACCTTC,CASRSAGAMGYGYTF
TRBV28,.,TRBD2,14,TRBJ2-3,TGTGCCAGCAGTTCAGCGGGGGGGAGAGATACGCAGTATTTT,CASSSAGGRDTQYF
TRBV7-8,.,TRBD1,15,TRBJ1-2,TGTGCCAGCAGCCCCAGGGACAGCCCTAACTATGGCTACACCTTC,CASSPRDSPNYGYTF
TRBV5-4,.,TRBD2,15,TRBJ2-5,TGTGCCAGCAGCTCCCCTAGCGGGGGGATCTCGACCCAGTACTTC,CASSSPSGGISTQYF
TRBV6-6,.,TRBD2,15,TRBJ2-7,TGTGCCAGCAGTTACGGGACTAGCGGGAGGAACGAGCAGTACTTC,CASSYGTSGRNEQYF
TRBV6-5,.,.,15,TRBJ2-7,TGTGCCAGCAGTAAAACCAGGGGACTCCTCTACGAGCAGTACTTC,CASSKTRGLLYEQYF
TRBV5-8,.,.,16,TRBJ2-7,TGTGCCAGCAGCCGAAGGGCCGGGACTGGCTCCTACGAGCAGTACTTC,CASSRRAGTGSYEQYF
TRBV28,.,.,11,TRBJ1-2,TGTGCCAGCAGTCCGAAGTATGGCTACACCTTC,CASSPKYGYTF
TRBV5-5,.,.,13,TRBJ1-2,TGTGCCAGCAGCATACCTGGATCCTATGGCTACACCTTC,CASSIPGSYGYTF
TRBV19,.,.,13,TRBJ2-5,TGTGCCAGTAGTTACAGCGGAAAAGAGACCCAGTACTTC,CASSYSGKETQYF
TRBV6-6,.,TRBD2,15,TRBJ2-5,TGTGCCAGCAGCATTAGCGGGGGCCACAGAGAGACCCAGTACTTC,CASSISGGHRETQYF
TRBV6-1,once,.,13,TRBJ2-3,TGTGCCAGCAGTGAAGCCCCCCGGGCAGCGCAGTATTTT,CASSEAPRAAQYF
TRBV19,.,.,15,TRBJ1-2,TGTGCCAGTAGTCTTGAAAGACGGACGCACTATGGCTACACCTTC,CASSLERRTHYGYTF
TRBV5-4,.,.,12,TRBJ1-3,TGTGCCAGCAGCATAGATGGAAACACCATATATTTT,CASSIDGNTIYF
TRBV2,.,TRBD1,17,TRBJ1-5,TGTGCCAGCAGTGAAATTTACGGGACAGGTTATAATCAGCCCCAGCATTTT,CASSEIYGTGYNQPQHF
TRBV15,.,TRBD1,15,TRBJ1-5,TGTGCCACCAGCAGAGTCTCGGGACAGAACCAGCCCCAGCATTTT,CATSRVSGQNQPQHF
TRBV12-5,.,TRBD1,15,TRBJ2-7,TGTGCTAGTGGACCAGGGGGCGTGAATTCCTACGAGCAGTACTTC,CASGPGGVNSYEQYF
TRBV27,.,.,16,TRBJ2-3,TGTGCCAGCAGTCCTGGACTCTCTGCCGGCACAGATACGCAGTATTTT,CASSPGLSAGTDTQYF
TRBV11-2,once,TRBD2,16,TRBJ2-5,TGTGCCAGCAGCTCCCTTGGACTAGCGGGGGCAGGGACCCAGTACTTC,CASSSLGLAGAGTQYF
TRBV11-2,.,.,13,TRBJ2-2,TGTGCCAGCAAAAAGGGGAGATCCAGGGAGCTGTTTTTT,CASKKGRSRELFF
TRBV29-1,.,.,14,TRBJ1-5,TGCAGCGTTCCGTCGGGGGGCGGCAATCAGCCCCAGCATTTT,CSVPSGGGNQPQHF
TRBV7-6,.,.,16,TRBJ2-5,TGTGCCAGCAGCTTAGCGACCAGGTGGGACCAAGAGACCCAGTACTTC,CASSLATRWDQETQYF
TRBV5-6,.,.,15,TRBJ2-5,TGTGCCAGCAGCTTGGTAGCGTGGCAACAAGAGACCCAGTACTTC,CASSLVAWQQETQYF
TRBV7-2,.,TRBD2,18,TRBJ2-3,TGTGCCAGCAGCTTCGGACTAGCGGGAGTTCTGTACACAGATACGCAGTATTTT,CASSFGLAGVLYTDTQYF
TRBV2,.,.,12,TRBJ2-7,TGTGCCAGCAGTGGTTCAGCGGGCGAGCAGTACTTC,CASSGSAGEQYF
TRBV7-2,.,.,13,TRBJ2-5,TGTGCCAGCAGCCCGGGGGGCATGCAGACCCAGTACTTC,CASSPGGMQTQYF
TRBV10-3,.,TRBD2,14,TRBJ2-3,TGTGCCATATCGCCTAGCGGGAGCACAGATACGCAGTATTTT,CAISPSGSTDTQYF
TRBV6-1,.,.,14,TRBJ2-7,TGTGCCAGCAGACGCGTCGGGGGCGGGGTCGAGCAGTACTTC,CASRRVGGGVEQYF
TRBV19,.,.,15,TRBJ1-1,TGTGCCAGTAGTATGTCGAATTCGGGGGTACCTGAAGCTTTCTTT,CASSMSNSGVPEAFF
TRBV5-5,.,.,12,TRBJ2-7,TGTGCCAGCAGCTTTAAGGTAGACGAGCAGTACTTC,CASSFKVDEQYF
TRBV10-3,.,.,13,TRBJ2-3,TGTGCCAGCCACTCAGGAGAGGCAGATACGCAGTATTTT,CASHSGEADTQYF
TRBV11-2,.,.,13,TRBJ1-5,TGTGCCAGCAGCTATGGGGCGGTGGGGCCCCAGCATTTT,CASSYGAVGPQHF
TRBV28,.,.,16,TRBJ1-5,TGTGCCAGCAGTTTCAGGACCGGTATAAGCAATCAGCCCCAGCATTTT,CASSFRTGISNQPQHF
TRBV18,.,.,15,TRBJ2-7,TGTGCCAGCTCACCTCAGCGTACGATGACCTACGAGCAGTACTTC,CASSPQRTMTYEQYF
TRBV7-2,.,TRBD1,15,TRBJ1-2,TGTGCCAGCAGCCGCTCGTGGACAGGAGACTATGGCTACACCTTC,CASSRSWTGDYGYTF
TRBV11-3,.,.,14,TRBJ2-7,TGTGCCAGCAGCCCGACACGATCGAGCTACGAGCAGTACTTC,CASSPTRSSYEQYF
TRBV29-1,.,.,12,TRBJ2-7,TGCAGCGTTAGGCAGGGAAGTTACGAGCAGTACTTC,CSVRQGSYEQYF
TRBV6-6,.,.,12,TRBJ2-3,TGTGCCAGCACTAGGCTATCCGATACGCAGTATTTT,CASTRLSDTQYF
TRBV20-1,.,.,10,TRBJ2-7,TGCAGTGCTAGAGTCCGGGAGCAGTACTTC,CSARVREQYF
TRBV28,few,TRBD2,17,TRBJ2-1,TGTGCCAGCAGTTTGGTTAGCGGGGGGTCTCGATACAATGAGCAGTTCTTC,CASSLVSGGSRYNEQFF
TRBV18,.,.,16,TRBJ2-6,TGTGCCAGCTCACCAAAACTGTCCTCTGGGGCCAACGTCCTGACTTTC,CASSPKLSSGANVLTF
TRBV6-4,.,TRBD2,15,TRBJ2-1,TGTGCCAGCAGTCGACTAGCGGGAGCTGGATATGAGCAGTTCTTC,CASSRLAGAGYEQFF
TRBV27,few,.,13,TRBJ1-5,TGTGCCAGCAGTTTAAAGGGGGGGAGGCCCCAGCATTTT,CASSLKGGRPQHF
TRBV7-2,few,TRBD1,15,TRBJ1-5,TGTGCCAGCAGCTTAGGGGGACAGCTCAATCAGCCCCAGCATTTT,CASSLGGQLNQPQHF
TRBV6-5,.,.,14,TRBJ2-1,TGTGCCAGCCGATTCTCGAGCTCCTACAATGAGCAGTTCTTC,CASRFSSSYNEQFF
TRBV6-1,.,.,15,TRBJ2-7,TGTGCCAGCAGTAAAGGGCCCCGAGGGTCCTACGAGCAGTACTTC,CASSKGPRGSYEQYF
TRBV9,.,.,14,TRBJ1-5,TGTGCCAGCAGCGGGAGTGAAAGCAATCAGCCCCAGCATTTT,CASSGSESNQPQHF
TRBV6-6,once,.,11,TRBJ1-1,TGTGCCACAAGGGGTAACACTGAAGCTTTCTTT,CATRGNTEAFF
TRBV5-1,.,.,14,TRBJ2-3,TGCGCCAGCTCTTCCGGGTCTTCAGTAAATACGCAGTATTTT,CASSSGSSVNTQYF
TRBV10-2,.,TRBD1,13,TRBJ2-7,TGCGCCACCCTACGGACAGGGGACTACGAGCAGTACTTC,CATLRTGDYEQYF
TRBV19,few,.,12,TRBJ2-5,TGTGCCAGTAGTCAAGGAGGGGAGACCCAGTACTTC,CASSQGGETQYF